Listed here are 13 T cell receptor beta chains from one sample, sequenced in a study of cytomegalovirus exposure and HLA in healthy donors. PCR amplification relied on 60 Vbeta primers (plus 13 Jbeta primers). Measured with immunoSEQ multiplex PCR; TCRdb has only the in-frame clones, and not every one. The sample holds tens of thousands of clones; under 80% are singletons and the top ten take over 1.1%. Sequences were obtained from PBMCs. Every receptor here comes from a male donor in good health and CMV-seronegative.

V is TRBV9 and J is TRBJ2-5; possible D gene TRBD2, 5 bases. The V gene lost 4 bases and the J gene lost 2 bases, with 9 bases spanning the gap. Per the germline V gene, CDR1 is SGDLS and CDR2 is YYNGEE. The length of the CDR3 is 13 residues. The CDR3 protein is CASSPRGQETQYF. DNA for the CDR3: TGTGCCAGCAGCCCAAGAGGGCAAGAGACCCAGTACTTC.

The chain carries TRBV21-1 and TRBJ2-1; the table calls TRBD1, which could not be checked here. TRBV21-1 is reported as a pseudogene. This CDR3 is 19 amino acids long. CDR3 sequence reads: CASSIPPGTGTLSYNEQFF. The CDR3 DNA reads TGTGCCAGCAGCATCCCCCCCGGGACAGGGACTTTATCCTACAATGAGCAGTTCTTC.

V and J are TRBV7-7 and TRBJ2-3, with 9 bases aligning to TRBD2. The CDR3 consists of 17 residues. Per germline, CDR1 SSHAT and CDR2 FNYEAQ (reference sequence). The J segment lost 4 bases and the V segment lost 5 bases, leaving 13 bases of the junction unmatched. DNA for the CDR3: TGTGCCAGCAGCCCATGGGTAGCGGGAGATTTCGCAGATACGCAGTATTTT. This sequence encodes CASSPWVAGDFADTQYF.

The chain employs TRBV15 and TRBJ2-1; the D gene is possibly TRBD1 (6 bases). Looked up from germline, CDR1 is LNHNV and CDR2 is YYDKDF (reference sequence). CDR3 size: 15 residues. Trimming removed 3 bases at V and 5 bases at J, with 14 bases between. As DNA, the CDR3 is TGTGCCACCAGCAGTATGACCAGGGGAGACAATGAGCAGTTCTTC. Protein: CATSSMTRGDNEQFF. The whole variable domain, filled in from reference TRBV15 and TRBJ2-1, reads DAMVIQNPRYQVTQFGKPVTLSCSQTLNHNVMYWYQQKSSQAPKLLFHYYDKDFNNEADTPDNFQSRRPNTSFCFLDIRSPGLGDTAMYLCATSSMTRGDNEQFFGPGTRLTVL.

In this sample, this clone turned up a few times. The CDR3 DNA is TGTGCCAGCAGTGGACAGGGGGCGTTGGGCACTGAAGCTTTCTTT. Translation gives CASSGQGALGTEAFF. The chain employs TRBV6-5 and TRBJ1-1, with TRBD1 matching over 11 bases. Germline-derived CDR1 and CDR2 are MNHEY and SVGAGI. V gave up 5 bases and J gave up 4 bases; unmatched junction bases: 6. The CDR3 is 15 residues long.

In its sample, this clone was seen a few times. J is TRBJ1-1 and V is TRBV30; 8 nucleotides match TRBD1. Germline values: CDR1 GTSNPN, CDR2 SVGIG (reference sequence). After removal of 5 bases from V and 0 bases from J, the junction contained 2 bases not matched to a gene. The CDR3 has 13 residues. The CDR3 nucleotides read TGTGCCTGGGACAGGGGACTGAACACTGAAGCTTTCTTT. Protein sequence: CAWDRGLNTEAFF. Together with reference TRBV30 and TRBJ1-1, the CDR3 gives the full variable domain: SQTIHQWPATLVQPVGSPLSLECTVEGTSNPNLYWYRQAAGRGLQLLFYSVGIGQISSEVPQNLSASRPQDRQFILSSKKLLLSDSGFYLCAWDRGLNTEAFFGQGTRLTVV.

The rearrangement uses TRBV7-2 and TRBJ1-1; 7 nucleotides line up with TRBD1. Trimming at V came to 5 bases and at J to 6 bases, leaving 6 bases not matched to a gene. Per the germline V gene, CDR1 is SGHTA and CDR2 is FQGNSA. The CDR3 loop spans 13 amino acids. DNA for the CDR3: TGTGCCAGCAGCCTCACCAGGGGGTCTGAAGCTTTCTTT. Amino acid sequence: CASSLTRGSEAFF.

With regard to this clone: Other nucleotide sequences from this sample produce the same CDR3. The chain uses TRBV9 and TRBJ1-2; TRBD1 might be the D (5 bases). The CDR3 totals 12 residues. Trimming shortened V by 2 bases and J by 4 bases, and 6 bases separated the two germline ends. Looked up from germline, CDR1 is SGDLS and CDR2 is YYNGEE. CDR3: CASSVGGYGYTF. The CDR3 DNA sequence: TGTGCCAGCAGCGTGGGGGGCTATGGCTACACCTTC.

The chain recombines TRBV11-3 with TRBJ1-1; D gene uncertain. The CDR3 covers 12 residues. V lost 5 bases and J 4 bases, leaving 8 bases between the germline ends. From germline, CDR1 is SGHNT and CDR2 YENEEA. The CDR3 region has the DNA TGTGCCAGCAGCCAAAGCGGCACTGAAGCTTTCTTT. It yields the protein CASSQSGTEAFF. The variable domain in full, with the rest retrieved from reference TRBV11-3 and TRBJ1-1, is EAGVVQSPRYKIIEKKQPVAFWCNPISGHNTLYWYLQNLGQGPELLIRYENEEAVDDSQLPKDRFSAERLKGVDSTLKIQPAELGDSAVYLCASSQSGTEAFFGQGTRLTVV.

J is TRBJ1-6 and V is TRBV11-2; maybe TRBD1 (6 bases). Germline V gene sequence: CDR1 SGHAT, CDR2 FQNNGV. CDR3 length: 17 residues. Trimming took off 5 bases at V and 3 bases at J, with 17 bases between the two ends. The DNA of the CDR3 is TGTGCCAGCAGCCCTGACAGGACTGCTCACTATAATTCACCCCTCCACTTT. It yields the protein CASSPDRTAHYNSPLHF.

This clone was recorded once. This sequence joins TRBV7-2 and TRBJ2-1; 16 bases are shared with TRBD2. The V gene end was trimmed by 4 bases and the J gene end by 13 bases; junction bases not matched to a gene: 13. Germline CDR1 SGHTA, CDR2 FQGNSA. This CDR3 is 17 amino acids long. DNA of the CDR3: TGTGCCAGCAGCTCGCCTCCGGGACTAGCGGGGGGGCGGGCACAGTTCTTC. Translated, it gives CASSSPPGLAGGRAQFF.

The V gene is TRBV6-5, the J gene TRBJ1-2, with D possibly being TRBD1 (6 bases). Trimming removed 6 bases at V and 3 bases at J, with 11 bases between. Germline values: CDR1 MNHEY, CDR2 SVGAGI. The CDR3 sequence is 13 residues long. Written as DNA, the CDR3 is TGTGCCAGCAGGTACAGGGAGGACTATGGCTACACCTTC. Translation gives CASRYREDYGYTF.

The chain links TRBV19 to TRBJ1-5, with D possibly TRBD1 on 5 matching bases. V lost 6 bases and J lost 6, with 12 bases in between. Germline CDR1 and CDR2: LNHDA and SQIVND (reference sequence). The CDR3 runs to 13 residues. The CDR3 DNA sequence: TGTGCCAGTAGCCGGGACTCCCCTCAGCCCCAGCATTTT. Translation: CASSRDSPQPQHF. The whole variable domain, filled in from reference TRBV19 and TRBJ1-5, reads DGGITQSPKYLFRKEGQNVTLSCEQNLNHDAMYWYRQDPGQGLRLIYYSQIVNDFQKGDIAEGYSVSREKKESFPLTVTSAQKNPTAFYLCASSRDSPQPQHFGDGTRLSIL.